This is a list of T cell receptor beta chains from one sample in a study of cytomegalovirus exposure and HLA in healthy donors. Profiled with immunoSEQ multiplex PCR; TCRdb holds only in-frame clones, not every one. Of about 97,000 clones in the sample, about 80% were seen once. The sample consisted of PBMCs. The source of these receptors is a man between 35 and 55 years old in good health and CMV-seronegative. Both conserved end residues are part of each CDR3. The order of the fields is CDR3 protein, CDR3 DNA, clone size, D gene, V gene, J gene. A D gene is named only where the DNA matches it firmly. Rows give clone size only sometimes, using once, few, many, or a class for an expanded clone.

CASRGGRIGSYEQYF	TGCGCCAGCAGAGGGGGAAGAATAGGGTCTTACGAGCAGTACTTC	once	NA	TRBV5-1	TRBJ2-7
CASSFYGWANEKLFF	TGTGCCAGCAGTTTCTACGGGTGGGCTAATGAAAAACTGTTTTTT	NA	NA	TRBV27	TRBJ1-4
CASAIFSGGLAAQYF	TGTGCCAGCGCAATTTTCAGCGGGGGCCTAGCGGCCCAGTACTTC	NA	TRBD2	TRBV11-2	TRBJ2-5
CSPRVGSTDTQYF	TGCAGCCCCAGGGTGGGGAGCACAGATACGCAGTATTTT	NA	NA	TRBV29-1	TRBJ2-3
CASSGTSGGANEQFF	TGTGCCAGCAGTGGAACTAGCGGGGGGGCCAATGAGCAGTTCTTC	few	TRBD2	TRBV6-4	TRBJ2-1
CATSEGGTYGYTF	TGTGCCACCAGCGAAGGAGGGACCTATGGCTACACCTTC	NA	NA	TRBV15	TRBJ1-2
CASSLGVNEQFF	TGTGCCAGCAGCTTAGGTGTAAATGAGCAGTTCTTC	NA	NA	TRBV11-3	TRBJ2-1
CASSEKGQGGGTYGYTF	TGTGCCAGCAGTGAAAAGGGACAGGGGGGAGGTACCTATGGCTACACCTTC	few	TRBD1	TRBV6-1	TRBJ1-2
CASGESSYEQYF	TGTGCCAGCGGGGAGAGCTCCTACGAGCAGTACTTC	NA	NA	TRBV6-5	TRBJ2-7
CASSLDRGNEKLFF	TGTGCCAGCAGCTTAGATCGGGGGAATGAAAAACTGTTTTTT	few	NA	TRBV7-2	TRBJ1-4
CASSTIETQYF	TGTGCCAGCAGCACAATAGAGACCCAGTACTTC	NA	NA	TRBV5-6	TRBJ2-5
CASSEPGLTSGTEAFF	TGCGCCAGCAGTGAGCCAGGGCTGACTTCTGGGACTGAAGCTTTCTTT	NA	NA	TRBV10-2	TRBJ1-1
CASTSGTSGYEQYF	TGTGCCAGCACGTCCGGGACTAGCGGTTACGAGCAGTACTTC	NA	TRBD2	TRBV5-4	TRBJ2-7
CASSLDRGGQPQHF	TGCGCCAGCAGCTTGGACAGGGGAGGCCAGCCCCAGCATTTT	few	TRBD1	TRBV5-1	TRBJ1-5
CASNLSGQGLSSYNSPLHF	TGTGCCAGCAACCTTTCCGGACAGGGGCTTAGCTCCTATAATTCACCCCTCCACTTT	NA	TRBD1	TRBV28	TRBJ1-6